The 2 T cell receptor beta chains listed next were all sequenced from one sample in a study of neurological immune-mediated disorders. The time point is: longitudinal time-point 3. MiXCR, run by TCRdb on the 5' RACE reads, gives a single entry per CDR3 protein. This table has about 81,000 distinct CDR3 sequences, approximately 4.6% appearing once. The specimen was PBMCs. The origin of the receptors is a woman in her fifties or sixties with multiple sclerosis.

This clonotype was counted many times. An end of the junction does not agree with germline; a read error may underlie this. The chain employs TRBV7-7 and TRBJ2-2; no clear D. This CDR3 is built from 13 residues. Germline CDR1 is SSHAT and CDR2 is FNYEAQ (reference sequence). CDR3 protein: CASRASNTGELFF. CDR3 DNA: TGTGCTAGCAGAGCCAGTAACACCGGGGAGCTGTTTTTT.

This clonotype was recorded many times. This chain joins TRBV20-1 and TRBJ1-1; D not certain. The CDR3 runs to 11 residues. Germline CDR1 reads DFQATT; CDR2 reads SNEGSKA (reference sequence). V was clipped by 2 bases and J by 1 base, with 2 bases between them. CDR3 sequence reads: CSARRNTEAFF. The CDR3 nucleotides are TGCAGTGCTAGACGGAACACTGAAGCTTTCTTT.